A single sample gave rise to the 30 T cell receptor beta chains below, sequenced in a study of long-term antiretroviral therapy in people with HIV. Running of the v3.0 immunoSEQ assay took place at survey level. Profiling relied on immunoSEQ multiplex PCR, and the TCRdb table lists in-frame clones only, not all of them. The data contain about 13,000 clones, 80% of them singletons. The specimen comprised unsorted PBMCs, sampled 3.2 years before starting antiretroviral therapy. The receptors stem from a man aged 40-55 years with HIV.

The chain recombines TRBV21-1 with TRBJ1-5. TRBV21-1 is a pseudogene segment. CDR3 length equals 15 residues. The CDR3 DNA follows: TGTGCCAGCACATCGGGCTGCCATAGCAATCAGCCCCAGCATTTT. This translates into CASTSGCHSNQPQHF.

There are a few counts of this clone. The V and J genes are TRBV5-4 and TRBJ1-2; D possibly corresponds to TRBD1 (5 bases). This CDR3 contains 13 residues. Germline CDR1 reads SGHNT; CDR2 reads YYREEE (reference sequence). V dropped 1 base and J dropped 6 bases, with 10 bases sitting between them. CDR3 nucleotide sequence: TGTGCCAGCAGCTTGAGCAGGGAGGATGGCTACACCTTC. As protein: CASSLSREDGYTF. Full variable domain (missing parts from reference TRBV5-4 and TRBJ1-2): ETGVTQSPTHLIKTRGQQVTLRCSSQSGHNTVSWYQQALGQGPQFIFQYYREEENGRGNFPPRFSGLQFPNYSSELNVNALELDDSALYLCASSLSREDGYTFGSGTRLTVV.

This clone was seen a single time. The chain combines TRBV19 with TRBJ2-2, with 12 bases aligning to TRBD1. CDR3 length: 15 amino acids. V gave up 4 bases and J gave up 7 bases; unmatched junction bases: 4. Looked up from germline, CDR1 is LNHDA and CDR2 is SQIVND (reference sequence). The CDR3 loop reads CASSRGQGANGELFF. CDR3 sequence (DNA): TGTGCCAGTAGTAGGGGACAGGGGGCGAACGGGGAGCTGTTTTTT. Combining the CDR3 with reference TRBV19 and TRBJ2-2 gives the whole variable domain DGGITQSPKYLFRKEGQNVTLSCEQNLNHDAMYWYRQDPGQGLRLIYYSQIVNDFQKGDIAEGYSVSREKKESFPLTVTSAQKNPTAFYLCASSRGQGANGELFFGEGSRLTVL.

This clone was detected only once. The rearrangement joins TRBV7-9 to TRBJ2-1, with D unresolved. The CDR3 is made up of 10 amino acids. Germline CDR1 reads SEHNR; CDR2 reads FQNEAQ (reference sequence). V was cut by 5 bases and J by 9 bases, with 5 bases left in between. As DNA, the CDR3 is TGTGCCAGCAGCAGGAGTGAGCAGTTCTTC. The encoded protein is CASSRSEQFF.

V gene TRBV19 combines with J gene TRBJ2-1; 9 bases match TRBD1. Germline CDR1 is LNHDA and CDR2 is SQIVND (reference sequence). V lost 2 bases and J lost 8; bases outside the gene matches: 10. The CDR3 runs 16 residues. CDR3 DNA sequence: TGTGCCAGTAGTATAAGCGGGACAGGGTTTTTCTATGAGCAGTTCTTC. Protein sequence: CASSISGTGFFYEQFF.

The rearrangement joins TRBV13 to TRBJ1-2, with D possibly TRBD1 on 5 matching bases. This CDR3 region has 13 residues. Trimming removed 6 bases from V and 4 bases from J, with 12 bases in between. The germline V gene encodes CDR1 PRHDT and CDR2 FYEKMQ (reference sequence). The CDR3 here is CASSMDTLYGYTF. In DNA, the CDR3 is TGTGCCAGCAGTATGGACACCCTCTATGGCTACACCTTC.

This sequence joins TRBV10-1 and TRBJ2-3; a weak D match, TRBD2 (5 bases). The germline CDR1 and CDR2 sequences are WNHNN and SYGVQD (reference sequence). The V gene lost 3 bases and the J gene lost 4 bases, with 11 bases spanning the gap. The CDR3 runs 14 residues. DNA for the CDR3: TGCGCCAGCAGTGAAGCGGCGGACTCAGATACGCAGTATTTT. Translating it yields CASSEAADSDTQYF.

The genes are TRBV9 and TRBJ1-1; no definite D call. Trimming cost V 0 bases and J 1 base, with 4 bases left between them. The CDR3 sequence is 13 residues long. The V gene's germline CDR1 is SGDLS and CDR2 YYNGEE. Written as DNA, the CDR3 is TGTGCCAGCAGCGTAGCGGGGAACACTGAAGCTTTCTTT. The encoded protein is CASSVAGNTEAFF.

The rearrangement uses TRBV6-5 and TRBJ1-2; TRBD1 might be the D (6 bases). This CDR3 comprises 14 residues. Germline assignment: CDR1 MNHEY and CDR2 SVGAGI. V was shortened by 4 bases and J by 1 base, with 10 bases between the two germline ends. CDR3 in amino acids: CASSSRGYNYGYTF. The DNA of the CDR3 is TGTGCCAGCAGTTCCAGGGGCTATAACTATGGCTACACCTTC.

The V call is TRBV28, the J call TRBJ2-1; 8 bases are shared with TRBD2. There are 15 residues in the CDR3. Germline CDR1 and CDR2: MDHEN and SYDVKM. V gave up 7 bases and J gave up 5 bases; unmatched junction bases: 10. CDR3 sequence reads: CASMNTAGADNEQFF. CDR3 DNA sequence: TGTGCCAGCATGAATACAGCGGGGGCCGACAATGAGCAGTTCTTC.

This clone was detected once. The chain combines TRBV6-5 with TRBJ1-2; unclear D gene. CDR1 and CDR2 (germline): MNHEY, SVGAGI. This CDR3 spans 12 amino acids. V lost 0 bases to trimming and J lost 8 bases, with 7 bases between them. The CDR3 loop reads CASSYSGTGYTF. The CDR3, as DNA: TGTGCCAGCAGTTACTCTGGTACCGGCTACACCTTC.

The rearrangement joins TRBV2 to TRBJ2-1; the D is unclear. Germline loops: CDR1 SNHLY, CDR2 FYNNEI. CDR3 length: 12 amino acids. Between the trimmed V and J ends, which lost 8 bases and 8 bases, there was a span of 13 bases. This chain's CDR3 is CASLYAGDEQFF. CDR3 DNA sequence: TGTGCCAGCCTTTATGCAGGCGATGAGCAGTTCTTC.

The CDR3 is CASSSGEGREQYF. In nucleotides, the CDR3 is TGTGCCAGCAGTTCCGGGGAGGGGCGGGAGCAGTACTTC. The genes are TRBV2 and TRBJ2-7, with TRBD2 matching 7 bases. CDR1 SNHLY and CDR2 FYNNEI come from the germline V gene. The CDR3 is 13 residues long. J lost 7 bases, V lost 5 bases, and 8 bases had no gene match.

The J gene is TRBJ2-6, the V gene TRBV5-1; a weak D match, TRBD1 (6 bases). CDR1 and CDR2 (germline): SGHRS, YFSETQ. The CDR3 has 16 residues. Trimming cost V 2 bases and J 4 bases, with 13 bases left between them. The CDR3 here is CASSFSGGGGANVLTF. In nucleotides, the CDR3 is TGCGCCAGCAGCTTTTCTGGGGGCGGAGGGGCCAACGTCCTGACTTTC.

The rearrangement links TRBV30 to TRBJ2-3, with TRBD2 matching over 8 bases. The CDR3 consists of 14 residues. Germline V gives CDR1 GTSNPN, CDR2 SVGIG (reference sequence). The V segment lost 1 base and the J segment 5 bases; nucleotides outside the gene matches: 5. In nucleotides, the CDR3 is TGTGCCTGGAGTGGAAGCAGCGGGGGAGATACGCAGTATTTT. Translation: CAWSGSSGGDTQYF.

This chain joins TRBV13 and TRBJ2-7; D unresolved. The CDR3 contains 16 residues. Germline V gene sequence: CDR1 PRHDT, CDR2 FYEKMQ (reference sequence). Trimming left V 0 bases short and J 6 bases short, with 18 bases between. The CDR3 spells CASSLGYYERLSEQYF. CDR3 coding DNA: TGTGCCAGCAGCTTAGGCTACTACGAGAGGTTGTCCGAGCAGTACTTC.

The CDR3 sequence is CATSRDSYNEQFF. DNA for the CDR3: TGCGCCACTAGCCGGGACAGCTACAATGAGCAGTTCTTC. J is TRBJ2-1 and V is TRBV10-2, with 7 bases lining up with TRBD1. The ends lost 10 bases at V and 3 bases at J; junction bases unmatched: 6. The CDR3 runs 13 residues. Germline CDR1 and CDR2: WSHSY and SAAADI.

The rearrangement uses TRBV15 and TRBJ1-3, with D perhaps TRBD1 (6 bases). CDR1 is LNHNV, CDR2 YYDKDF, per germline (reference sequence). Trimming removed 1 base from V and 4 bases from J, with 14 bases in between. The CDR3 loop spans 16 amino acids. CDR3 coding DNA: TGTGCCACCAGCAGAGTCCCGACAGGAGGGGGAAACACCATATATTTT. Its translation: CATSRVPTGGGNTIYF.

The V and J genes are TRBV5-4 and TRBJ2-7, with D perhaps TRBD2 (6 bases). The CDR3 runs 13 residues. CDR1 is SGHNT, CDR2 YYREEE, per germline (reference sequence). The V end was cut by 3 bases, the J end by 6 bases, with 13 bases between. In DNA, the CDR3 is TGTGCCAGCAGCTCGTTCGGAGGGGTCGAGCAGTACTTC. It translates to CASSSFGGVEQYF.

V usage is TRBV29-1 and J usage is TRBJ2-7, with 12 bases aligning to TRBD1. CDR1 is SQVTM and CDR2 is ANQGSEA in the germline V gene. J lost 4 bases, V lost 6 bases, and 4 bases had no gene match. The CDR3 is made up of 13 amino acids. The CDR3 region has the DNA TGCAGCGTGGGACAGGGGGCAGGGTACGAGCAGTACTTC. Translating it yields CSVGQGAGYEQYF.

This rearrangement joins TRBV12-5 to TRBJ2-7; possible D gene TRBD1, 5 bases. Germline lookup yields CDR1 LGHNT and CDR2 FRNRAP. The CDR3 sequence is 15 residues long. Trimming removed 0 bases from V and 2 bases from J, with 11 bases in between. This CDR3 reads CASGLVLGRAYEQYF. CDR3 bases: TGTGCTAGTGGTTTGGTCTTAGGCAGGGCCTACGAGCAGTACTTC.

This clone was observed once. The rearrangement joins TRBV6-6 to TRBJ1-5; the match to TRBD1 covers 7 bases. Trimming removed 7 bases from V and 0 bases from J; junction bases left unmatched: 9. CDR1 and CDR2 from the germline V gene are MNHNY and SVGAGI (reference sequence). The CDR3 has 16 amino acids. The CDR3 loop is CASTPPGTASNQPQHF. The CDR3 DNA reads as TGTGCCAGCACCCCACCCGGGACAGCTAGCAATCAGCCCCAGCATTTT.

The CDR3 DNA follows: TGCGCCAGCAGCTTGGGGGGGGGACATAAAGGGCGGACTGAAGCTTTCTTT. Its translation is CASSLGGGHKGRTEAFF. This chain connects TRBV5-1 to TRBJ1-1; D is possibly TRBD1 (6 bases). The CDR3 totals 17 residues. With 0 bases removed from V and 5 bases from J, the gap between germline ends came to 20 bases. Germline CDR1 is SGHRS and CDR2 is YFSETQ.

CDR3 protein: CASSFLTEVKGYTF. The DNA of the CDR3 is TGTGCCAGCAGCTTCCTGACGGAGGTTAAAGGCTACACCTTC. The V gene is TRBV7-9, the J gene TRBJ1-2, with D unresolved. CDR3 length: 14 residues. V shed 3 bases and J shed 8 bases, with 16 bases lying between them. Germline CDR1 SEHNR, CDR2 FQNEAQ (reference sequence).

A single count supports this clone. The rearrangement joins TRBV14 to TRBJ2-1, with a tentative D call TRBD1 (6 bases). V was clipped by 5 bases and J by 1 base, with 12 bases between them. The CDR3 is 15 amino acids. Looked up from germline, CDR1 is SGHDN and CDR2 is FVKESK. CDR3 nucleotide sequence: TGTGCCAGCAGCTTATACAGGGCGTCCTACAATGAGCAGTTCTTC. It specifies CASSLYRASYNEQFF.

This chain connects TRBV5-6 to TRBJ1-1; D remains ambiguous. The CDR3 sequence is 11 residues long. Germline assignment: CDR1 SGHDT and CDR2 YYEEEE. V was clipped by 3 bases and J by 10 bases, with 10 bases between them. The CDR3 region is CASSSEGGAFF. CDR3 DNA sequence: TGTGCCAGCAGCTCCGAGGGTGGAGCTTTCTTT.

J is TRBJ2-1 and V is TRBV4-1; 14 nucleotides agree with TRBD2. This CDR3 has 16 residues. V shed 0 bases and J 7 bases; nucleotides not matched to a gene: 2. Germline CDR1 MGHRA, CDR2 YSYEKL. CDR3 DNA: TGCGCCAGCAGCCAAGATCGGACTAGCGGGGGGAATGAGCAGTTCTTC. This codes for CASSQDRTSGGNEQFF.

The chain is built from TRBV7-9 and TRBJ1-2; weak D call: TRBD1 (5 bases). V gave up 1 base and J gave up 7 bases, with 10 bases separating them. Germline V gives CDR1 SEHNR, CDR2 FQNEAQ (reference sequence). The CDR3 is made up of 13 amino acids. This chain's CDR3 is CASSLGGGSGYTF. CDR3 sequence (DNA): TGTGCCAGCAGCTTAGGTGGGGGGAGTGGCTACACCTTC. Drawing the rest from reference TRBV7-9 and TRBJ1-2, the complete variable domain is DTGVSQNPRHKITKRGQNVTFRCDPISEHNRLYWYRQTLGQGPEFLTYFQNEAQLEKSRLLSDRFSAERPKGSFSTLEIQRTEQGDSAMYLCASSLGGGSGYTFGSGTRLTVV.

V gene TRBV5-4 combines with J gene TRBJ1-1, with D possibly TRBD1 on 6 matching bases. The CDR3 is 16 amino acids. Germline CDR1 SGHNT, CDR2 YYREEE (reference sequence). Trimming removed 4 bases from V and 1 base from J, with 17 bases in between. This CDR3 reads CASSLRQGPGNTEAFF. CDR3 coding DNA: TGTGCCAGCAGCCTCCGGCAGGGGCCGGGGAACACTGAAGCTTTCTTT. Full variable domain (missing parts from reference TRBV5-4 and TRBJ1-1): ETGVTQSPTHLIKTRGQQVTLRCSSQSGHNTVSWYQQALGQGPQFIFQYYREEENGRGNFPPRFSGLQFPNYSSELNVNALELDDSALYLCASSLRQGPGNTEAFFGQGTRLTVV.

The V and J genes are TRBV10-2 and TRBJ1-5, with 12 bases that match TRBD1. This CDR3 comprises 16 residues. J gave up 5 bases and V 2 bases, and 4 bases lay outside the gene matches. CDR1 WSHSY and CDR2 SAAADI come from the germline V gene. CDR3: CASSEVGQGAYQPQHF. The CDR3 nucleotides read TGCGCCAGCAGTGAGGTGGGACAGGGGGCTTATCAGCCCCAGCATTTT.